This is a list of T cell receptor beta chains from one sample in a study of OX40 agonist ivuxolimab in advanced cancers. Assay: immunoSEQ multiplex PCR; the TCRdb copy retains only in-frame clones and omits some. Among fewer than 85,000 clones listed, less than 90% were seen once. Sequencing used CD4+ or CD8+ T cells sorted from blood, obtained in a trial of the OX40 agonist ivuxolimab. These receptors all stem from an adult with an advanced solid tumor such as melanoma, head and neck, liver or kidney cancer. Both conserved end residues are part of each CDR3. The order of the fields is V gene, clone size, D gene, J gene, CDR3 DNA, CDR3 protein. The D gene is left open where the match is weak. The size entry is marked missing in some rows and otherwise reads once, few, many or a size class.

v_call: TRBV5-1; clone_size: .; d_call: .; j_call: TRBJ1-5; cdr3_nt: TGCGCCAGCAGCTTGGCAGGGAACAATCAGCCCCAGCATTTT; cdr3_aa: CASSLAGNNQPQHF
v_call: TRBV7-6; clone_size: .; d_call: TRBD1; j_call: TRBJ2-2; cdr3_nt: TGTGCCAGCAGCCCCCTCGACAGGGCGAACACCGGGGAGCTGTTTTTT; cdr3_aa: CASSPLDRANTGELFF
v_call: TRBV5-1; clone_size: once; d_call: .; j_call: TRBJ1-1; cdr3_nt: TGCGCCAGCAGCTTGGCGGGACCGCTGAACACTGAAGCTTTCTTT; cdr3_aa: CASSLAGPLNTEAFF
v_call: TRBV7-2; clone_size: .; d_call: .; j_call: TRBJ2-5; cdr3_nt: TGTGCCAGCAGCTTAACGGGGACCCAGTACTTC; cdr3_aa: CASSLTGTQYF
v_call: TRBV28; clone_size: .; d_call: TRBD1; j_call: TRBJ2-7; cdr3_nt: TGTGCCAGCAGTTCGACAGGGGGCATCTCCTACGAGCAGTACTTC; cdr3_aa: CASSSTGGISYEQYF
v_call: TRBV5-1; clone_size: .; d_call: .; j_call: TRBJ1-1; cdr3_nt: TGCGCCAGCACCACCCCGGTAGCCCCTGAAGCTTTCTTT; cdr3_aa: CASTTPVAPEAFF
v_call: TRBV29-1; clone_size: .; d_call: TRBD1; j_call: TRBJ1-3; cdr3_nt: TGCAGCGTTGAGACAGACAGGGGACCTGGAAACACCATATATTTT; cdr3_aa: CSVETDRGPGNTIYF
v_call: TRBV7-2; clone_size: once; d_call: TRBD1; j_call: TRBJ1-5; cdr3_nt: TGTGCCAGCAGCTTAGGACAGGGTAGAGGCAACAATCAGCCCCAGCATTTT; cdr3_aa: CASSLGQGRGNNQPQHF
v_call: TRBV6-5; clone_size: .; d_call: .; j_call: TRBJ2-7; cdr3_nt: TGTGCCAGCAGTACCTCCTACGAGCAGTACTTC; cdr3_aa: CASSTSYEQYF
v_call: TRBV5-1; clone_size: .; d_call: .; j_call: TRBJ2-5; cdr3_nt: TGCGCCAGCAGCACACAGTGGTCACACCAAGAGACCCAGTACTTC; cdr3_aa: CASSTQWSHQETQYF
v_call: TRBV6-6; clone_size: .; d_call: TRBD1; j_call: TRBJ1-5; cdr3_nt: TGTGCCAGCAGTCCCGGACAGGGGAATAGCAATCAGCCCCAGCATTTT; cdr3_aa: CASSPGQGNSNQPQHF
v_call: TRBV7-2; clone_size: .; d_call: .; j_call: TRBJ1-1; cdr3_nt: TGTGCCAGCAGAAGCGGGTCGAACACTGAAGCTTTCTTT; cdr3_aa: CASRSGSNTEAFF
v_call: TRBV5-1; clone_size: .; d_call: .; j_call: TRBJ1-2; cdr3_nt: TGCGCCAGCAGCCGGGACTCTACTCGGGGCTACACCTTC; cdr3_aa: CASSRDSTRGYTF
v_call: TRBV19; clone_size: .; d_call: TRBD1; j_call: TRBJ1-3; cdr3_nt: TGTGCCAGTAGCATCCCCGGGACAGGCTCTGGAAACACCATATATTTT; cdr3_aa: CASSIPGTGSGNTIYF
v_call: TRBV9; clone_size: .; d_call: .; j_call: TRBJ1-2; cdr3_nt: TGTGCCAGCAGCGTCACTACAGGAACCTATGGCTACACCTTC; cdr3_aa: CASSVTTGTYGYTF
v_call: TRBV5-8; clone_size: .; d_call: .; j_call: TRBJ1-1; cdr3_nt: TGTGCCAGCAGCTGGGACAAGAAGCCCGCTGAAGCTTTCTTT; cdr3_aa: CASSWDKKPAEAFF
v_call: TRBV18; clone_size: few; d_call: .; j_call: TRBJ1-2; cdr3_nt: TGTGCCAGCTCACCAGGAGCGACTGGCTACACCTTC; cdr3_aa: CASSPGATGYTF
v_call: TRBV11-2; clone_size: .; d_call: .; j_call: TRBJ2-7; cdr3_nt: TGTGCCAGCAGCAGCATAAAATCCAGGACCTACGAGCAGTACTTC; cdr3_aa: CASSSIKSRTYEQYF
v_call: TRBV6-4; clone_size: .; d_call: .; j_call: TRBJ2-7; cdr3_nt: TGTGCCAGCAGCGCTGACAGGAGAACTTGCGCCTACGAGCAGTACTTC; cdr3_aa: CASSADRRTCAYEQYF
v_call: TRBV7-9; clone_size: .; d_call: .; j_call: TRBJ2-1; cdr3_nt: TGTGCCAGCAGCTTAGCGGGGAGTCAGCAGTTCTTC; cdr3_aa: CASSLAGSQQFF
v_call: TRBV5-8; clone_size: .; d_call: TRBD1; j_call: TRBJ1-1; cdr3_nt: TGTGCCAGCAGCAGCGGACAGGGAACTATGAACACTGAAGCTTTCTTT; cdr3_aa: CASSSGQGTMNTEAFF
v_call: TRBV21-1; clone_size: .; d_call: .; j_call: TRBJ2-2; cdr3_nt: TGTGCCAGCAGCAATAGGAGTTACTTACCCGGGGAGCTGTTTTTT; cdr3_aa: CASSNRSYLPGELFF
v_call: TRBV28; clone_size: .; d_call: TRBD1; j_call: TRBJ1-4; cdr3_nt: TGTGCCAGCAGTTTCCCGGGCAGGGGGCTAAGTACTAATGAAAAACTGTTTTTT; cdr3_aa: CASSFPGRGLSTNEKLFF
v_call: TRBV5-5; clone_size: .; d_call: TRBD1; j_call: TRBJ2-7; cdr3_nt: TGTGCCAGCAGCTTACTAGGGACAGGGGGCGCATGGTCCTACGAGCAGTACTTC; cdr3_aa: CASSLLGTGGAWSYEQYF
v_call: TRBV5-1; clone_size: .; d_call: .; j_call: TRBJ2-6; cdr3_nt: TGCGCCAGCAGCCCAAACTCCAGGGGGGGCTCTGGGGCCAACGTCCTGACTTTC; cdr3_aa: CASSPNSRGGSGANVLTF
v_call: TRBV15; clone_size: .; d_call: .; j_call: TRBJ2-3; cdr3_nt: TGTGCCACCAGCAGAGATACCAGGTCAGGGGATACGCAGTATTTT; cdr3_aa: CATSRDTRSGDTQYF
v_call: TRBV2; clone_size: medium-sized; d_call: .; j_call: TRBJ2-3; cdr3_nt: TGTGCCAGCACCCCCACTAGCCGGAAGGATACGCAGTATTTT; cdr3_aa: CASTPTSRKDTQYF
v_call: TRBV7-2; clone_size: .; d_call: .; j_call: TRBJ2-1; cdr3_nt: TGTGCCAGCAGCTTGTGGTCGGGACGTTACAATGAGCAGTTCTTC; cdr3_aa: CASSLWSGRYNEQFF
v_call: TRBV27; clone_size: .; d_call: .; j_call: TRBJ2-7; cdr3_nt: TGTGCCAGCAGTTTTCGGAGGGGTACCTACGAGCAGTACTTC; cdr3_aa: CASSFRRGTYEQYF
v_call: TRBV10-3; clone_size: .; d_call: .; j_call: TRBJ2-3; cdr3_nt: TGTGCCATCAGTGTCGGGGGGCAGGTCTCAGATACGCAGTATTTT; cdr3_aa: CAISVGGQVSDTQYF
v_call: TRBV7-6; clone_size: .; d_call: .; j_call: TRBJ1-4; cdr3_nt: TGTGCCAGCAGCTTAAGTGTTGTTGAAAAACTGTTTTTT; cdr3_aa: CASSLSVVEKLFF
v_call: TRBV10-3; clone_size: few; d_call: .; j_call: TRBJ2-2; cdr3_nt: TGTGCCATCAGACTATCCATCGGAGGGCTGGGAGGGGAGCTGTTTTTT; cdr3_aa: CAIRLSIGGLGGELFF
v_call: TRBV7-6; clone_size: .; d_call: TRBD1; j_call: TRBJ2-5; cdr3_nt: TGTGCCAGCAGCTTAGTCAGGGGGCTTGCCCAAGAGACCCAGTACTTC; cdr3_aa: CASSLVRGLAQETQYF
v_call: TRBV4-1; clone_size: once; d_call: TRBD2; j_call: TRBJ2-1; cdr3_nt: TGCGCCAGCAGCCACCAGGGACTAGCGGGGGGTAATGAGCAGTTCTTC; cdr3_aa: CASSHQGLAGGNEQFF
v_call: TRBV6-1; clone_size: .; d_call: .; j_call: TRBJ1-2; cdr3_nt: TGTGCCAGCAGGAGGGAAGGGCACTATGGCTACACCTTC; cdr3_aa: CASRREGHYGYTF
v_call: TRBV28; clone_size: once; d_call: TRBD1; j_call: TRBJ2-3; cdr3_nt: TGTGCCAGCAGTTTTAACAGGGGCTCGACAGATACGCAGTATTTT; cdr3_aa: CASSFNRGSTDTQYF
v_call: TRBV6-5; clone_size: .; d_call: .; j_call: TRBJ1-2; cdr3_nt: TGTGCCAGCAGTTACTCAGGGGTTAACTATGGCTACACCTTC; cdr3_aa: CASSYSGVNYGYTF
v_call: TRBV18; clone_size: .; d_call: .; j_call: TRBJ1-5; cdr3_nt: TGTGCCAGCTCACCACAGGCTGGTTACAATCAGCCCCAGCATTTT; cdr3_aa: CASSPQAGYNQPQHF
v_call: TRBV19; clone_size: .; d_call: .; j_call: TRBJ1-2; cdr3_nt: TGTGCCAGTAGTCAGTCAGGGGACCGGGATGGCTACACCTTC; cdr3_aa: CASSQSGDRDGYTF
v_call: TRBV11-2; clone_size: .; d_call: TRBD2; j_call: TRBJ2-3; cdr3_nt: TGTGCCAGCAGCTCCCCCCTCGGGGGGACAGATACGCAGTATTTT; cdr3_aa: CASSSPLGGTDTQYF
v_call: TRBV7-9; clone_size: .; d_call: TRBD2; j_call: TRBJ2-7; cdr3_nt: TGTGCCAGCAGCCGTGCGGGGGGCGGGACCATCAGCGAGCAGTACTTC; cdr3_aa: CASSRAGGGTISEQYF
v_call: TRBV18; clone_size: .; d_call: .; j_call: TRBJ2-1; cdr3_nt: TGTGCCAGCTCACCACCGGGCCGTAACTACAATGAGCAGTTCTTC; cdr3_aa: CASSPPGRNYNEQFF
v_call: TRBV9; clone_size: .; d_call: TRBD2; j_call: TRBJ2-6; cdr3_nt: TGTGCCAGCAGCGTAGGTCGGACGGGACTAAGAGCGTCTGGGGCCAACGTCCTGACTTTC; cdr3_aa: CASSVGRTGLRASGANVLTF
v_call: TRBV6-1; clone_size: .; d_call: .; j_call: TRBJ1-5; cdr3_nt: TGTGCCAGCAGTGAAGCGGGAAGAGGCAGGGCTTATAGCAATCAGCCCCAGCATTTT; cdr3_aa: CASSEAGRGRAYSNQPQHF
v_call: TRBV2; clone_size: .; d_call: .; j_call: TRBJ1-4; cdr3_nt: TGTGCCAGCCTGCGGGACGGCAATGAAAAACTGTTTTTT; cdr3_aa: CASLRDGNEKLFF
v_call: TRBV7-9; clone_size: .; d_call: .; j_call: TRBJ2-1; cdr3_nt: TGTGCCAGCAGCTTACAGGGCTACAATGAGCAGTTCTTC; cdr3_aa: CASSLQGYNEQFF
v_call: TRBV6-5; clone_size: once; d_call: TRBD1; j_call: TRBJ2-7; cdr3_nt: TGTGCCAGCAGTCCTCCGGGACAGGCCTACGAGCAGTACTTC; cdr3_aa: CASSPPGQAYEQYF
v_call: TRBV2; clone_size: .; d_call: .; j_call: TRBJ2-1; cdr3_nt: TGTGCCAGCAGTCAAGGGGTCCGGAGCGAAAACCCGTTCTTC; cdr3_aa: CASSQGVRSENPFF
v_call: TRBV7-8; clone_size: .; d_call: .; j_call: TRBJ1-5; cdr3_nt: TGTGCCAGCAGCTCTCTACCGGGTCAGCCCCAGCATTTT; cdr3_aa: CASSSLPGQPQHF
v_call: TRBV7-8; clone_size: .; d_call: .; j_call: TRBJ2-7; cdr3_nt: TGTGCCAGCAGCGCCCGGACAGCCTACGAGCAGTACTTC; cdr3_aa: CASSARTAYEQYF
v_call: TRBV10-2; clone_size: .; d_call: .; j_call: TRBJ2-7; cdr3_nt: TGCGCCAGCAGCGGGGAACACGAGCAGTACTTC; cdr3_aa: CASSGEHEQYF
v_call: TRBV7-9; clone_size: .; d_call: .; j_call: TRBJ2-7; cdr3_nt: TGTGCCAGCAGCCTCCCCGGAAGGGACAAGCAGTACTTC; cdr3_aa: CASSLPGRDKQYF
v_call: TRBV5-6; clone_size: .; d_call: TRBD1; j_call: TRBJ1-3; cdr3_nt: TGTGCCAGCAGCTTTGAACAGGGGGAAAACACCATATATTTT; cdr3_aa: CASSFEQGENTIYF
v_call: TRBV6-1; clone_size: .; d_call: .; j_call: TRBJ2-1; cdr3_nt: TGTGCCAGCAGTGAGAGTCAGCTCTCGGAGTTCTTC; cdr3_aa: CASSESQLSEFF